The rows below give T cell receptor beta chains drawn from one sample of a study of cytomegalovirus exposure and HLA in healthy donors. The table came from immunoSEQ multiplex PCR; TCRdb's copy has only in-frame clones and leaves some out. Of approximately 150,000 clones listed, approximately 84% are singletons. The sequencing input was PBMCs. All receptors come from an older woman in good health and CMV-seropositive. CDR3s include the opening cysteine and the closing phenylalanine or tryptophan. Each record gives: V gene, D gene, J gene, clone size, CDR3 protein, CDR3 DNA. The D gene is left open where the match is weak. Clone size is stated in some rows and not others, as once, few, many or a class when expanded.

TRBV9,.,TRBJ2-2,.,CASSVGDTWAGELFF,TGTGCCAGCAGCGTAGGGGACACATGGGCGGGGGAGCTGTTTTTT
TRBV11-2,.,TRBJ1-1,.,CASSLVGGMGTEAFF,TGTGCCAGCAGCTTAGTGGGGGGGATGGGGACTGAAGCTTTCTTT
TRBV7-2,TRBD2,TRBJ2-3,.,CASSTKTSVPDTQYF,TGTGCCAGCAGCACTAAGACTAGCGTCCCAGATACGCAGTATTTT
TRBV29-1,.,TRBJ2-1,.,CSVEYSLSSYNEQFF,TGCAGCGTTGAATACAGCTTGAGCTCCTACAATGAGCAGTTCTTC
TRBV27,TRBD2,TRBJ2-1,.,CASREGLATYNEQFF,TGTGCCAGCAGGGAGGGACTAGCGACCTACAATGAGCAGTTCTTC
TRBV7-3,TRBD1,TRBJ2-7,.,CASSATGGAGDEQYF,TGTGCCAGCAGCGCAACAGGGGGCGCTGGGGACGAGCAGTACTTC
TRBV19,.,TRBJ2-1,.,CASRRSYNEQFF,TGTGCCAGTAGGCGGAGCTACAATGAGCAGTTCTTC
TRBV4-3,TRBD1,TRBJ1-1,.,CASSQDTGQGDTEAFF,TGCGCCAGCAGCCAAGATACGGGGCAGGGGGACACTGAAGCTTTCTTT
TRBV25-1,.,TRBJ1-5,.,CASSEAGDYQPQHF,TGTGCCAGCAGTGAGGCGGGGGATTATCAGCCCCAGCATTTT
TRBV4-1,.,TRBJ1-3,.,CASSQDSGKRSGNTIYF,TGCGCCAGCAGCCAAGATTCCGGGAAAAGAAGTGGAAACACCATATATTTT
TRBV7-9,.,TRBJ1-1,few,CASSLVEGVGRTEAFF,TGTGCCAGCAGCTTAGTAGAGGGGGTCGGTAGGACTGAAGCTTTCTTT
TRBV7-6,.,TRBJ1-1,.,CASTPRPGAEAFF,TGTGCCAGCACCCCCAGGCCGGGGGCTGAAGCTTTCTTT
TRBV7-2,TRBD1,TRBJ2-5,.,CASSRDRGSETQYF,TGTGCCAGCAGCAGGGACAGGGGGAGCGAGACCCAGTACTTC
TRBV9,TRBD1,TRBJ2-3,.,CASSVFDRAGTDTQYF,TGTGCCAGCAGCGTATTCGACAGGGCTGGCACAGATACGCAGTATTTT
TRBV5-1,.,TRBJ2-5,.,CASSPRTVQETQYF,TGCGCCAGCAGCCCGCGGACAGTCCAAGAGACCCAGTACTTC
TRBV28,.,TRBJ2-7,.,CASREGLISYEQYF,TGTGCCAGCAGGGAGGGCTTAATCAGTTACGAGCAGTACTTC
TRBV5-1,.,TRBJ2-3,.,CASTRSGILTDTQYF,TGCGCCAGCACGCGTTCAGGGATCCTCACAGATACGCAGTATTTT
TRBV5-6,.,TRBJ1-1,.,CASSYQQALGGHTEAFF,TGTGCCAGCAGCTACCAACAGGCCCTTGGCGGACACACTGAAGCTTTCTTT
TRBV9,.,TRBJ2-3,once,CASSVVSGGTDTQYF,TGTGCCAGCAGCGTAGTGTCCGGGGGCACAGATACGCAGTATTTT
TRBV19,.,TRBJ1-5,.,CASSPGTPRNQPQHF,TGTGCCAGTAGTCCGGGGACACCCCGCAATCAGCCCCAGCATTTT
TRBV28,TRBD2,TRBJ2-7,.,CASSLRLAGTYEQYF,TGTGCCAGCAGTTTACGACTAGCGGGAACCTACGAGCAGTACTTC
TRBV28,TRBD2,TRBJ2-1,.,CASSLLAGSEQFF,TGTGCCAGCAGTTTACTAGCGGGGAGTGAGCAGTTCTTC
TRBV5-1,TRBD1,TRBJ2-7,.,CASSDITGGLTYEQYF,TGCGCCAGCAGCGACATCACAGGGGGCCTTACCTACGAGCAGTACTTC
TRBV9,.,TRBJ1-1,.,CASSVTPNTEAFF,TGTGCCAGCAGCGTGACACCGAACACTGAAGCTTTCTTT
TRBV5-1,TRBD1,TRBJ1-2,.,CASSLDRGSYGYTF,TGCGCCAGCAGCCTTGACAGGGGGAGCTATGGCTACACCTTC
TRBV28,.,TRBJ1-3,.,CASSLMSSGNTIYF,TGTGCCAGCAGTTTAATGTCTTCTGGAAACACCATATATTTT
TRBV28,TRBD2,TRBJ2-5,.,CASSLGTSGETQYF,TGTGCCAGCAGTTTAGGGACTAGCGGGGAGACCCAGTACTTC
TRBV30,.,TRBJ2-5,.,CAWSGGGGGETQYF,TGTGCCTGGAGTGGTGGTGGGGGCGGGGAGACCCAGTACTTC
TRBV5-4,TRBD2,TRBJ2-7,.,CASSKPSGSTYYEQYF,TGTGCCAGCAGTAAACCTAGCGGGAGTACCTACTACGAGCAGTACTTC
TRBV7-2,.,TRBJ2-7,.,CASSLVSGKAYEQYF,TGTGCCAGCAGCTTAGTTTCGGGAAAAGCCTACGAGCAGTACTTC
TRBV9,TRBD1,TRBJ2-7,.,CASSVGGQEMYEQYF,TGTGCCAGCAGCGTAGGAGGACAGGAAATGTACGAGCAGTACTTC
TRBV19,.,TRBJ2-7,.,CASRVQARTSYEQYF,TGTGCCAGTAGAGTTCAGGCCCGAACTTCCTACGAGCAGTACTTC
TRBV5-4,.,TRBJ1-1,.,CASSSDSMNTEAFF,TGTGCCAGCAGCTCCGACAGCATGAACACTGAAGCTTTCTTT
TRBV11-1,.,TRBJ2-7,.,CASSFSSRTLTAYEQYF,TGTGCCAGCAGCTTTTCAAGCAGAACCTTAACAGCCTACGAGCAGTACTTC
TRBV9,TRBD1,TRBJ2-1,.,CASSVEGQGAGQFF,TGTGCCAGCAGCGTAGAAGGGCAGGGGGCGGGGCAGTTCTTC
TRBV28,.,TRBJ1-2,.,CASSIFGGSNYGYTF,TGTGCCAGCAGTATCTTTGGGGGGAGTAACTATGGCTACACCTTC
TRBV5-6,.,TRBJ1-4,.,CASSPFGRGEKLFF,TGTGCCAGCAGCCCCTTCGGACGGGGGGAAAAACTGTTTTTT
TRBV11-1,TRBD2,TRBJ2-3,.,CASSKGLAGSTDTQYF,TGTGCCAGCAGCAAAGGACTAGCGGGCTCCACAGATACGCAGTATTTT
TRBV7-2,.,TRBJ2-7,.,CASSLQLTPYEQYF,TGTGCCAGCAGCTTACAACTGACTCCCTACGAGCAGTACTTC
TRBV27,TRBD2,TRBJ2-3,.,CASSAEGLAPVTDTQYF,TGTGCCAGCAGTGCGGAAGGACTAGCCCCCGTCACAGATACGCAGTATTTT
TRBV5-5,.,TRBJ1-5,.,CASTQTDSYNQPQHF,TGTGCCAGCACCCAGACCGACAGCTACAATCAGCCCCAGCATTTT
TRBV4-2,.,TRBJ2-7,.,CASSQEGGDYEQYF,TGTGCCAGCAGCCAGGAAGGGGGGGACTACGAGCAGTACTTC
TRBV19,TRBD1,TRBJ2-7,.,CASSVQGVGYEQYF,TGTGCCAGTAGTGTGCAGGGGGTAGGATACGAGCAGTACTTC
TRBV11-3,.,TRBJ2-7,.,CASSPRLTAPYEQYF,TGTGCCAGCAGCCCAAGACTAACCGCTCCCTACGAGCAGTACTTC
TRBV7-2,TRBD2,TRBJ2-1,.,CASSFPSGDNEQFF,TGTGCCAGCAGCTTCCCTAGCGGGGACAATGAGCAGTTCTTC
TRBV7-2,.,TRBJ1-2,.,CASSFGEGGYTF,TGTGCCAGCAGCTTCGGGGAGGGTGGCTACACCTTC
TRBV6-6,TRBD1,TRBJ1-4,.,CASRDREGEKLFF,TGTGCCAGCAGGGACAGGGAGGGAGAAAAACTGTTTTTT
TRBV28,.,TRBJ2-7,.,CASRSPGYEQYF,TGTGCCAGCAGGTCCCCCGGGTACGAGCAGTACTTC
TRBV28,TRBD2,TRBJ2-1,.,CASSSTSGRPPYNEQFF,TGTGCCAGCAGCTCGACTAGCGGGAGGCCCCCCTACAATGAGCAGTTCTTC
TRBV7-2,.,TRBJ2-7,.,CASSLDSGRSSYEQYF,TGTGCCAGCAGCTTAGATAGCGGTAGGAGCTCCTACGAGCAGTACTTC
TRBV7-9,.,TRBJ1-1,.,CASSLGLWGPEAFF,TGTGCCAGCAGCTTAGGTTTATGGGGCCCTGAAGCTTTCTTT
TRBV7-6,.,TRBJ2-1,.,CASSLEGMGPVYEQFF,TGTGCCAGCAGCTTAGAGGGGATGGGTCCCGTCTATGAGCAGTTCTTC
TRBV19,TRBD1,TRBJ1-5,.,CASSRWDRGKSQPQHF,TGTGCCAGTAGTAGATGGGACAGGGGAAAAAGTCAGCCCCAGCATTTT
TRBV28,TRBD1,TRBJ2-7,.,CASRPGTGVTYEQYF,TGTGCCAGCAGGCCCGGGACAGGGGTCACCTACGAGCAGTACTTC